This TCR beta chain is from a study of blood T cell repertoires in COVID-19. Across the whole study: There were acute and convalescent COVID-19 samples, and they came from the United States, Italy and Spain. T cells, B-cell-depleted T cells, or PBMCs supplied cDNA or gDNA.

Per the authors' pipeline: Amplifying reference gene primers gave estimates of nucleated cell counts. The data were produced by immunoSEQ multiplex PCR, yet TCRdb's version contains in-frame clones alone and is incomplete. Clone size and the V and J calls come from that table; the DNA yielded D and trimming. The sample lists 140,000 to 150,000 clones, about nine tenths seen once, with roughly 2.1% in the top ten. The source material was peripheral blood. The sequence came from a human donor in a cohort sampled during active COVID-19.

The CDR3 is CASSLEGRTDLKGEKLFF. CDR3 in DNA: TGCGCCAGCAGCTTGGAGGGGAGGACGGACCTTAAGGGTGAAAAACTGTTTTTT. The rearrangement links TRBV5-1 to TRBJ1-4, with D tentatively TRBD1 (5 bases). The CDR3 totals 18 residues. V dropped 0 bases and J dropped 7 bases, with 22 bases sitting between them. The V gene's germline CDR1 is SGHRS and CDR2 YFSETQ.